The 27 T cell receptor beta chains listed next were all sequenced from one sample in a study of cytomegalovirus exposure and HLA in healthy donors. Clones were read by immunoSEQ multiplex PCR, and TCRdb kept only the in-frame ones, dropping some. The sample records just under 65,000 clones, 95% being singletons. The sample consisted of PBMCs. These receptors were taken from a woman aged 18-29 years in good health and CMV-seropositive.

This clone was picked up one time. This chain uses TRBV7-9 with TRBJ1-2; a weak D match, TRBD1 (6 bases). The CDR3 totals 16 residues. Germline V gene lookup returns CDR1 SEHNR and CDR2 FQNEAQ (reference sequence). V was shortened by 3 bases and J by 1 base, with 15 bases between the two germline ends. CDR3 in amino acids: CASSFSGLRGNYGYTF. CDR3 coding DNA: TGTGCCAGCAGCTTTTCGGGCCTCAGGGGTAACTATGGCTACACCTTC.

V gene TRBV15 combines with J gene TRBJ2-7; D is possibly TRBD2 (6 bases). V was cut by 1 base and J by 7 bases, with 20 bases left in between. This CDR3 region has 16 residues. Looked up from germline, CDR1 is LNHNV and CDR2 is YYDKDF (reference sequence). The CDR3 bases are TGTGCCACCAGCAGAGGACCGGGACTCACTATTGAAGAGCAGTACTTC. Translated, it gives CATSRGPGLTIEEQYF.

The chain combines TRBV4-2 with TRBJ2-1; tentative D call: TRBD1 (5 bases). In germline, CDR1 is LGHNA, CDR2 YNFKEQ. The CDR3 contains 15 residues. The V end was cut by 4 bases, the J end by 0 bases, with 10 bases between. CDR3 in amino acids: CASSRARDSYNEQFF. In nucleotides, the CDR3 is TGTGCCAGCAGCCGCGCCAGGGACTCCTACAATGAGCAGTTCTTC.

The CDR3 nucleotides read TGTGCCAGCAGTCGGGGGGACGGGGAGCTGTTTTTT. Translating gives CASSRGDGELFF. The chain recombines TRBV2 with TRBJ2-2, with 7 positions matching TRBD2. The CDR3 extends over 12 amino acids. Per germline, CDR1 SNHLY and CDR2 FYNNEI. V lost 5 bases and J lost 7; bases outside the gene matches: 1.

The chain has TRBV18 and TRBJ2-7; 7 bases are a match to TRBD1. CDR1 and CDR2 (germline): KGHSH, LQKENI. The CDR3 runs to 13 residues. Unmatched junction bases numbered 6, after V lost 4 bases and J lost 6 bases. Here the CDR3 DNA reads TGTGCCAGCTCACGAGGACAGGCCCCCGAGCAGTACTTC. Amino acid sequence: CASSRGQAPEQYF.

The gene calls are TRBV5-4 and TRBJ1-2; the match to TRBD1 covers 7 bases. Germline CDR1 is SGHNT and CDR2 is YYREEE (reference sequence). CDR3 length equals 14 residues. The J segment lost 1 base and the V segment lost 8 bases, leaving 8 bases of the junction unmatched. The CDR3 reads CASIRDSSNYGYTF. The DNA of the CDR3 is TGTGCCAGTATCCGGGACAGCAGTAACTATGGCTACACCTTC.

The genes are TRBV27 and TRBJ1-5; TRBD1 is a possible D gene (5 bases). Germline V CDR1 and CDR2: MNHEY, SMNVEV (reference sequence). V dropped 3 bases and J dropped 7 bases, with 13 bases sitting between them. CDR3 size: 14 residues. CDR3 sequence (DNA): TGTGCCAGCAGTTTGCGGAGGGGAACACAGCCCCAGCATTTT. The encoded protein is CASSLRRGTQPQHF.

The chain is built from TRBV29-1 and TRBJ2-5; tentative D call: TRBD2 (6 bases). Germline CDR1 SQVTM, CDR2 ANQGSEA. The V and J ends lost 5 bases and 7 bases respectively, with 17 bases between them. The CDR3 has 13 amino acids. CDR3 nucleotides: TGCAGCGTTATAGGGGACTCCGCTGGGACCCAGTACTTC. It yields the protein CSVIGDSAGTQYF.

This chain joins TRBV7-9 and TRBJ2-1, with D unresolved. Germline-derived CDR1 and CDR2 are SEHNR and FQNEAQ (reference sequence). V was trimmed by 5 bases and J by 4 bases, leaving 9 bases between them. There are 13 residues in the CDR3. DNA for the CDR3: TGTGCCAGCAGCATCACAGAATACAATGAGCAGTTCTTC. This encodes CASSITEYNEQFF.

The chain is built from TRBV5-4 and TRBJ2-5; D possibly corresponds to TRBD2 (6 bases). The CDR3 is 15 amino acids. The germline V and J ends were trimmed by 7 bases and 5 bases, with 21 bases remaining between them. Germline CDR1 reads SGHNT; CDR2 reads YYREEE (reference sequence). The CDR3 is CASSRTGDGGETQYF. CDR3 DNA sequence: TGTGCCAGCTCACGAACGGGAGATGGAGGGGAGACCCAGTACTTC.

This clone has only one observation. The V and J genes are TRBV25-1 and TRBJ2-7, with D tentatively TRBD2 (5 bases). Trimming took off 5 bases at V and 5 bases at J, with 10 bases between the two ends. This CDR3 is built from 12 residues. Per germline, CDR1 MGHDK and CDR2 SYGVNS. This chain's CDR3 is CASSRLAHEQYF. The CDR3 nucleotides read TGTGCCAGCAGTCGGCTAGCCCACGAGCAGTACTTC.

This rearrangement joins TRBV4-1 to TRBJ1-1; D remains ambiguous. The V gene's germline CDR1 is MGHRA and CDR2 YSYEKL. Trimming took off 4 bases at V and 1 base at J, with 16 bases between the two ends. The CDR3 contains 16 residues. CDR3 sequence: CASSLPRKAPNTEAFF. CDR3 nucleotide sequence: TGCGCCAGCAGCCTACCGAGGAAGGCCCCGAACACTGAAGCTTTCTTT.

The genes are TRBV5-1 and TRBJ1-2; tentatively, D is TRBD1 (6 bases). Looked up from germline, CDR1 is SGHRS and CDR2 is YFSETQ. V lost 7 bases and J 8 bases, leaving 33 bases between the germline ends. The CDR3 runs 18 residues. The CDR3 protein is CASGGGTGRKAGAIGYTF. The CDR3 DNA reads TGCGCCAGCGGCGGGGGCACAGGACGTAAAGCAGGGGCTATCGGCTACACCTTC.

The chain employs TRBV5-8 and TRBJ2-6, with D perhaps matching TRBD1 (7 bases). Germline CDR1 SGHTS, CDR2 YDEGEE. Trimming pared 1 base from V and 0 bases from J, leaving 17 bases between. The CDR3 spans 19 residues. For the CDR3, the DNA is TGTGCCAGCAGCTTGTTAAAGGGCAGGGGGGACTCTGGGGCCAACGTCCTGACTTTC. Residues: CASSLLKGRGDSGANVLTF.

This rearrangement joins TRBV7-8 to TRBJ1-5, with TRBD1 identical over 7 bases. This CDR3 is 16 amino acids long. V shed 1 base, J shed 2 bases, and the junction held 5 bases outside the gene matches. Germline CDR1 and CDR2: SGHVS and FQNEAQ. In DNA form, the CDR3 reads TGTGCCAGCAGCTTAGGCGACAGGGTACGCAATCAGCCCCAGCATTTT. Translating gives CASSLGDRVRNQPQHF.

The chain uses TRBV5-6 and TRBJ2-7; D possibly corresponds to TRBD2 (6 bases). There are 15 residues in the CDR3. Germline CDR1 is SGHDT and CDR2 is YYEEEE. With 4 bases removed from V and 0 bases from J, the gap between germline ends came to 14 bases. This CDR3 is CASSISGRSSYEQYF. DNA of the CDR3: TGTGCCAGCAGCATAAGCGGGCGGAGCTCCTACGAGCAGTACTTC.

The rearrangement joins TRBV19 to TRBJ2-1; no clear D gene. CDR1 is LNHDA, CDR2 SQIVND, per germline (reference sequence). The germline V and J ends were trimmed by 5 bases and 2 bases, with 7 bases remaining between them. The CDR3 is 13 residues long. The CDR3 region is CASSRTAYNEQFF. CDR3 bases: TGTGCCAGTAGTCGAACAGCCTACAATGAGCAGTTCTTC.

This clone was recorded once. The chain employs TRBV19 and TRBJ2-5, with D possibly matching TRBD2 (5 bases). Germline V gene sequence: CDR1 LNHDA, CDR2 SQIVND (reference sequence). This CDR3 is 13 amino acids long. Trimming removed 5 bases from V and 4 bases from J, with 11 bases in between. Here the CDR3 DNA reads TGTGCCAGTAGTGCGACTAAAAGAGAGACCCAGTACTTC. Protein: CASSATKRETQYF.

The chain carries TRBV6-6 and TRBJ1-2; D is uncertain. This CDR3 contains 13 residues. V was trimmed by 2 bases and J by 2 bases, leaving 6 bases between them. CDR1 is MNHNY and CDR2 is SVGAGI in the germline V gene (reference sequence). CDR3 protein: CASSYRENYGYTF. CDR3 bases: TGTGCCAGCAGTTACAGGGAGAACTATGGCTACACCTTC.

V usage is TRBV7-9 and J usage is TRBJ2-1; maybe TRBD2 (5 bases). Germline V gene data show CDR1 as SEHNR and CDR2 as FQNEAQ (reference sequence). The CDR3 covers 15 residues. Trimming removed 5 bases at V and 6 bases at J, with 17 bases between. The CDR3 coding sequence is TGTGCCAGCAGCCCAACCGGCGGGTCGGGCAATGAGCAGTTCTTC. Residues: CASSPTGGSGNEQFF.

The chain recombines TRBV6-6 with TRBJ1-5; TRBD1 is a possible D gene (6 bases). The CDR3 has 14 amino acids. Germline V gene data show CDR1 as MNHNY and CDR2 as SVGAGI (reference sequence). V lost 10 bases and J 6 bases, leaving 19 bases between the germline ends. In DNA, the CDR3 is TGTGCCAACTCGCTCACAGGGTTCGGTCAGCCCCAGCATTTT. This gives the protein CANSLTGFGQPQHF.

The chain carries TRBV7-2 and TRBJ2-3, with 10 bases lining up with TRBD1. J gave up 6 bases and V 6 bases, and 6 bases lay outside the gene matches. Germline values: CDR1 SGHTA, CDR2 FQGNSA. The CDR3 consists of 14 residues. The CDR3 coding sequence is TGTGCCAGCAGAAGGACAGGGGGTGGGGATACGCAGTATTTT. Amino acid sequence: CASRRTGGGDTQYF.

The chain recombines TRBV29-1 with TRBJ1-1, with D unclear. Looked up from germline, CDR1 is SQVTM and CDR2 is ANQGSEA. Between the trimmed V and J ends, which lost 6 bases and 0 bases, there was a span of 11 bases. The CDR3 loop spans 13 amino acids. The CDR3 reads CSVERALNTEAFF. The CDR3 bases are TGCAGCGTGGAGAGGGCCTTGAACACTGAAGCTTTCTTT.

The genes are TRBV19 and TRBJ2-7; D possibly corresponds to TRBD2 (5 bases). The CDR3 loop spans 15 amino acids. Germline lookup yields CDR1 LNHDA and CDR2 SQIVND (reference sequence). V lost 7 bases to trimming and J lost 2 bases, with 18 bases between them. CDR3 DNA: TGTGCCAGTACCGAGAGGGCAGATCGGACCTACGAGCAGTACTTC. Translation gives CASTERADRTYEQYF.

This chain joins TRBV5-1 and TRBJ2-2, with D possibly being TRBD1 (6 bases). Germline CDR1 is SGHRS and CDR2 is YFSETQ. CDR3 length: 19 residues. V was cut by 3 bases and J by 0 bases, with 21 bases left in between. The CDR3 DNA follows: TGCGCCAGCAGCTCAGCCCCCGTTGGGGGCTCTGCGAACACCGGGGAGCTGTTTTTT. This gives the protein CASSSAPVGGSANTGELFF.

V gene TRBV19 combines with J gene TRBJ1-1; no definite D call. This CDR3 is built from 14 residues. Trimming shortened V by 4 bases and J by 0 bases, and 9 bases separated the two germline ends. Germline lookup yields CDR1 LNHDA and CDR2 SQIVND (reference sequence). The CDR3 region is CASSTYEMNTEAFF. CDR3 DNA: TGTGCCAGTAGTACATACGAGATGAACACTGAAGCTTTCTTT.

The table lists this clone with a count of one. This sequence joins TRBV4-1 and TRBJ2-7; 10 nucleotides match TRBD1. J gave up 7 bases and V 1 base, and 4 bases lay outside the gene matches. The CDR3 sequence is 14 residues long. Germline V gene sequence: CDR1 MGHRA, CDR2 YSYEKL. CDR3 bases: TGCGCCAGCAGCCAAGCTGGACAGGGGGGGGAGCAGTACTTC. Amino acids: CASSQAGQGGEQYF.